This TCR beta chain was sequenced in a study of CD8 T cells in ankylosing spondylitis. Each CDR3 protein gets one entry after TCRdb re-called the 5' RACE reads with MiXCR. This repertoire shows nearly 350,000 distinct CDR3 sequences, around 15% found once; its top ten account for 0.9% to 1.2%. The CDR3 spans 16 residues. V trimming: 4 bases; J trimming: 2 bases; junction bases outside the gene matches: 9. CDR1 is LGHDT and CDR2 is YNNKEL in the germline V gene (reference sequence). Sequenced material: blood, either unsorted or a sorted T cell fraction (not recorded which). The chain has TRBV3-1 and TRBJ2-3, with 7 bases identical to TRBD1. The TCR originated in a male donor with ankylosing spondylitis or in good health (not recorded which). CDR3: CASSPQGERFTDTQYF. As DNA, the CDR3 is TGTGCCAGCAGCCCTCAGGGGGAACGGTTCACAGATACGCAGTATTTT.